This T cell receptor (beta chain) was documented in a study of cytomegalovirus exposure and HLA in healthy donors. Study at large: There were just under 400 genotyped donors. Of these, roughly 80% fell in the genetic ancestry cluster associated with self-reported Caucasian donors. Study results and limitations: Reports credit the classifier with highly specific, highly sensitive diagnosis of cytomegalovirus status. Productive rates of about 90% or about 30% were seen for most TCR beta V segments in an earlier analysis.

CDR1 SGHNT and CDR2 YENEEA come from the germline V gene. V shed 5 bases and J shed 0 bases, with 11 bases lying between them. CDR3 length: 15 amino acids. As concerns this clone: Its antigen is not known.

PCR used 60 Vbeta primers and 13 Jbeta primers. Libraries were prepared by immunoSEQ multiplex PCR; TCRdb keeps only in-frame clonotypes and omits some of them. This repertoire shows roughly 180,000 clones, 80% found once; its top ten account for 6.5% to 8.5%. Specimen: PBMCs. The chain carries TRBV11-3 and TRBJ1-3, with D possibly matching TRBD1 (5 bases). This TCR was recovered from a man aged 25 to 45 in good health and CMV-seropositive. CDR3 DNA: TGTGCCAGCAGCCCCCGGAGGGGCTCTGGAAACACCATATATTTT. Its translation is CASSPRRGSGNTIYF.